These 10 T cell receptor beta chains were sequenced from one sample in a study of cytomegalovirus exposure and HLA in healthy donors. Using immunoSEQ multiplex PCR, the repertoire was profiled, and TCRdb retains in-frame clones only, with some absent. The sample contains over 200,000 clones, roughly 80% of which appear only once. Sequencing input: PBMCs. The receptors shown here come from a woman under 30 in good health and CMV-seronegative.

The V gene is TRBV4-1, the J gene TRBJ2-1, with D perhaps TRBD2 (7 bases). This CDR3 region has 13 residues. V was cut by 3 bases and J by 8 bases, with 11 bases left in between. Germline CDR1 and CDR2: MGHRA and YSYEKL. Written as DNA, the CDR3 is TGCGCCAGCAGCCACGGGGGGCGCGATGAGCAGTTCTTC. Its translation is CASSHGGRDEQFF.

V is TRBV18 and J is TRBJ1-1; TRBD1 aligns across 8 bases. This CDR3 comprises 16 residues. Germline CDR1 is KGHSH and CDR2 is LQKENI. Trimming at V came to 5 bases and at J to 2 bases, leaving 10 bases not matched to a gene. The CDR3 nucleotides are TGTGCCAGCTCAATGTCGAGCCAGGGGGCCAACACTGAAGCTTTCTTT. It yields the protein CASSMSSQGANTEAFF.

This rearrangement joins TRBV5-1 to TRBJ2-1; D unresolved. The CDR3 has 15 residues. Per germline, CDR1 SGHRS and CDR2 YFSETQ. The germline V and J ends were trimmed by 1 base and 2 bases, with 10 bases remaining between them. The CDR3 region has the DNA TGCGCCAGCAGCTTGCGGCCAAGAACCTACAATGAGCAGTTCTTC. Translation: CASSLRPRTYNEQFF.

V is TRBV5-1 and J is TRBJ1-1; D possibly corresponds to TRBD1 (6 bases). The germline gives CDR1 SGHRS, CDR2 YFSETQ. V dropped 1 base and J dropped 1 base, with 8 bases sitting between them. This CDR3 contains 14 residues. For the CDR3, the DNA is TGCGCCAGCAGCTTGAACAGGGCGAACACTGAAGCTTTCTTT. It is translated as CASSLNRANTEAFF. The full variable domain, with the rest looked up from reference TRBV5-1 and TRBJ1-1, is KAGVTQTPRYLIKTRGQQVTLSCSPISGHRSVSWYQQTPGQGLQFLFEYFSETQRNKGNFPGRFSGRQFSNSRSEMNVSTLELGDSALYLCASSLNRANTEAFFGQGTRLTVV.

The rearrangement uses TRBV2 and TRBJ2-4, with D possibly TRBD2 on 6 matching bases. Trimming left V 1 base short and J 0 bases short, with 10 bases between. The CDR3 is 16 residues long. In germline, CDR1 is SNHLY, CDR2 FYNNEI. The CDR3 DNA reads as TGTGCCAGCAGTGAAGGGCTAGCGATAGCCAAAAACATTCAGTACTTC. Its translation is CASSEGLAIAKNIQYF. The variable domain in full, with the rest retrieved from reference TRBV2 and TRBJ2-4, is EPEVTQTPSHQVTQMGQEVILRCVPISNHLYFYWYRQILGQKVEFLVSFYNNEISEKSEIFDDQFSVERPDGSNFTLKIRSTKLEDSAMYFCASSEGLAIAKNIQYFGAGTRLSVL.

The V and J genes are TRBV20-1 and TRBJ2-1, with D hard to call. V shed 5 bases and J shed 7 bases, with 6 bases lying between them. Germline V gene lookup returns CDR1 DFQATT and CDR2 SNEGSKA (reference sequence). The CDR3 spans 10 residues. CDR3 sequence: CSAAGNEQFF. The CDR3 bases are TGCAGTGCTGCAGGTAATGAGCAGTTCTTC.

This clone was picked up one time. The rearrangement joins TRBV6-1 to TRBJ2-7; possibly TRBD1 for D (5 bases). Trimming removed 0 bases from V and 1 base from J, with 13 bases in between. Germline lookup yields CDR1 MNHNS and CDR2 SASEGT. The CDR3 totals 16 residues. CDR3 nucleotide sequence: TGTGCCAGCAGTGAAGCGATTGGCCCAGGGTCCTACGAGCAGTACTTC. Encoded protein: CASSEAIGPGSYEQYF.

The rearrangement joins TRBV11-2 to TRBJ2-7, with 9 bases identical to TRBD2. The CDR3 extends over 18 amino acids. CDR1 and CDR2 (germline): SGHAT, FQNNGV. V shed 2 bases and J 2 bases; nucleotides not matched to a gene: 13. The CDR3 sequence: CASSLIGLAGSGAYEQYF. The CDR3 DNA reads as TGTGCCAGCAGCTTAATAGGGCTAGCGGGAAGCGGGGCCTACGAGCAGTACTTC.

The V call is TRBV5-1, the J call TRBJ1-1, with D possibly TRBD1 on 5 matching bases. V dropped 0 bases and J dropped 4 bases, with 10 bases sitting between them. The germline gives CDR1 SGHRS, CDR2 YFSETQ. This CDR3 has 14 amino acids. CDR3 in amino acids: CASSLDRLVTEAFF. The CDR3 bases are TGCGCCAGCAGCTTGGACAGGTTGGTCACTGAAGCTTTCTTT.

The rearrangement uses TRBV30 and TRBJ1-1, with D hard to call. This CDR3 region has 13 residues. V dropped 4 bases and J dropped 5 bases, with 14 bases sitting between them. Germline loops: CDR1 GTSNPN, CDR2 SVGIG (reference sequence). In DNA, the CDR3 is TGTGCCTGGACCCGGGTGGGTTGGACTGAAGCTTTCTTT. This encodes CAWTRVGWTEAFF.